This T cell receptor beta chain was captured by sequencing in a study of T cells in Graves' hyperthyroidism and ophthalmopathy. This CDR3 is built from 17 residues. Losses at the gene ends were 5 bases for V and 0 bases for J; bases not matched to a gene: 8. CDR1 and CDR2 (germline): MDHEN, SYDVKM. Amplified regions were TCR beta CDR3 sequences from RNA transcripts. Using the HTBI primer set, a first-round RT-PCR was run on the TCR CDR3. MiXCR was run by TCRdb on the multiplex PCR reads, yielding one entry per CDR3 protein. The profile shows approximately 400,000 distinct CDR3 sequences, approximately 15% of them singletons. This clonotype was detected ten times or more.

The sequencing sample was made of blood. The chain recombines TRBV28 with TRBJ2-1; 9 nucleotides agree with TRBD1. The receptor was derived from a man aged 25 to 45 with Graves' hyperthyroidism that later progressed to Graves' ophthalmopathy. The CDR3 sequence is CASSSEGQGFSYNEQFF. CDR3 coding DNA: TGTGCCAGCAGTAGCGAGGGACAGGGCTTCTCCTACAATGAGCAGTTCTTC.